A selection of T cell receptor beta chains follows, all from one sample in a study of blood T cell repertoires in COVID-19. Sequencing used immunoSEQ multiplex PCR; TCRdb keeps in-frame clones, though not all of them. Among around 300,000 clones listed, 80% to 90% were seen once. Source material: peripheral blood. All receptors derive from a woman in her sixties or seventies with acute or convalescent COVID-19. CDR3s include the opening cysteine and the closing phenylalanine or tryptophan. D genes are given only for firm matches. Rows give clone size only sometimes, using once, few, many, or a class for an expanded clone.

TRBD1	TRBV27	13	-	TRBJ1-1	TGTGCCAGGGGACAGGGCCCGAACACTGAAGCTTTCTTT	CARGQGPNTEAFF
-	TRBV6-6	16	-	TRBJ1-1	TGTGCCAGCAACAACAGGGTAGGCGGGGGGGCCACTGAAGCTTTCTTT	CASNNRVGGGATEAFF
-	TRBV30	14	-	TRBJ1-6	TGTGCCTGGAGTGTACTAGGAGTAAATTCACCCCTCCACTTT	CAWSVLGVNSPLHF
-	TRBV10-1	13	-	TRBJ1-1	TGCGCCAGCAGTGAGTCTGGAACCCGGGTGGCTTTCTTT	CASSESGTRVAFF
-	TRBV5-4	16	-	TRBJ2-3	TGTGCCAGCAGCTTGGCCTCCGGTCGACACACAGATACGCAGTATTTT	CASSLASGRHTDTQYF
TRBD2	TRBV6-6	15	-	TRBJ2-3	TGTGCCAGCAGTCCCAGCGGGGGGGCCGCAGATACGCAGTATTTT	CASSPSGGAADTQYF
TRBD1	TRBV5-1	20	-	TRBJ2-2	TGCGCCAGCAGCTTGACGTCCCGGGACAGGGGAAGAGACGGGGCCGGGGAGCTGTTTTTT	CASSLTSRDRGRDGAGELFF
-	TRBV20-1	11	-	TRBJ2-5	TGCAGTGCCAGCACAGAAGAGACCCAGTACTTC	CSASTEETQYF
-	TRBV2	12	-	TRBJ2-3	TGTGCCAGCAGCTCCCAGGGGAATACGCAGTATTTT	CASSSQGNTQYF
TRBD1	TRBV6-5	14	-	TRBJ1-6	TGTGCCAGCAGCCTACAGGGGCCCCAGTCACCCCTCCACTTT	CASSLQGPQSPLHF
-	TRBV18	16	-	TRBJ1-1	TGTGCCAGCTCCCACGGAGGGCGGGTGGACCGCACTGAAGCTTTCTTT	CASSHGGRVDRTEAFF
-	TRBV3-1/TRBV3-2	15	-	TRBJ1-6	TGTGCCAGCAGCCCTCGGGGGAGGAAAGATTCACCCCTCCACTTT	CASSPRGRKDSPLHF
TRBD1	TRBV5-1	15	once	TRBJ1-5	TGCGCCAGCAGCTTGGGGGGACAGAGCAATCAGCCCCAGCATTTT	CASSLGGQSNQPQHF
-	TRBV5-1	17	-	TRBJ1-1	TGCGCCAGCAGCCACCGGGGGGGGGCCCTGCGCGCCCCTGAAGCTTTCTTT	CASSHRGGALRAPEAFF
-	TRBV6-5	13	-	TRBJ2-2	TGTGCCAGCAGAACAGGGAGCACCGGGGAGCTGTTTTTT	CASRTGSTGELFF
-	TRBV19	15	-	TRBJ2-7	TGTGCCAGTAGTATTGCCCTAAGACAGTTCTACGAGCAGTACTTC	CASSIALRQFYEQYF
TRBD1	TRBV5-1	14	-	TRBJ2-1	TGCGCCAGCAGCTTGGGACAGGGCGGCAATGAGCAGTTCTTC	CASSLGQGGNEQFF
TRBD2	TRBV5-4	14	once	TRBJ2-7	TGTGCCAGCAGCTTGGCCGGGAGGATTTACGAGCAGTACTTC	CASSLAGRIYEQYF
-	TRBV10-2	14	few	TRBJ2-7	TGCGCCAGCAGTGAGGAGGTCGGTTCCTACGAGCAGTACTTC	CASSEEVGSYEQYF
-	TRBV20-1	14	once	TRBJ2-2	TGCAGTGCTAGTCCAGGGGGGCGCACCGGGGAGCTGTTTTTT	CSASPGGRTGELFF
-	TRBV4-1	17	-	TRBJ2-3	TGCGCCAGCAGCCAAACAGGACAGGGAGGGTACACAGATACGCAGTATTTT	CASSQTGQGGYTDTQYF
-	TRBV5-6	14	few	TRBJ1-2	TGTGCCAGCAGCTTGCCCGACAGGCCGCCTGGCTACACCTTC	CASSLPDRPPGYTF
TRBD1	TRBV5-4	13	-	TRBJ1-2	TGTGCCAGCACCCCGACAGGGGCCTATGGCTACACCTTC	CASTPTGAYGYTF
TRBD1	TRBV2	14	once	TRBJ2-7	TGTGCCAGCAGTCGACAGGGATATCCCTACGAGCAGTACTTC	CASSRQGYPYEQYF
TRBD1	TRBV2	13	-	TRBJ1-2	TGTGCCAGCAGTGCTCCCTTGGGACAGGGCTACACCTTC	CASSAPLGQGYTF
TRBD2	TRBV5-8	15	-	TRBJ2-1	TGTGCCAGCAGCCCTGGACTAGCGGGGTACAATGAGCAGTTCTTC	CASSPGLAGYNEQFF
TRBD1	TRBV3-1/TRBV3-2	12	once	TRBJ1-2	TGTGCCAGCAGCCGGACAGGGAGAGGCTACACCTTC	CASSRTGRGYTF
TRBD1	TRBV3-1/TRBV3-2	14	-	TRBJ1-1	TGTGCCAGCAGCCGGACAGGGGGCTTAATGGAAGCTTTCTTT	CASSRTGGLMEAFF
TRBD1	TRBV5-1	15	-	TRBJ2-7	TGCGCCAGCAGCAGGGGACAGGGAAAATCCTACGAGCAGTACTTC	CASSRGQGKSYEQYF
-	TRBV18	15	-	TRBJ1-4	TGTGCCAGCTCACAGGACACAGGTGCACAGGAAAAACTGTTTTTT	CASSQDTGAQEKLFF
-	TRBV6-1	13	-	TRBJ1-2	TGTGCCAGCAGTGAATGGAGTGTGAAGTACTACACCTTC	CASSEWSVKYYTF
TRBD1	TRBV5-1	14	-	TRBJ2-5	TGCGCCAGCAGCTTGGAGACAGGGGAAGAGACCCAGTACTTC	CASSLETGEETQYF
-	TRBV6-1	14	few	TRBJ1-5	TGTGCCAGCAGTGAGACATTCTCCAATCAGCCCCAGCATTTT	CASSETFSNQPQHF
-	TRBV30	13	-	TRBJ1-5	TGTGCCTGGAGTGTCCGCGACAATCAGCCCCAGCATTTT	CAWSVRDNQPQHF
-	TRBV7-9	16	-	TRBJ2-3	TGTGCCAGCAGCCTACTGGGGGCTGTTGGCACAGATACGCAGTATTTT	CASSLLGAVGTDTQYF
-	TRBV7-2	13	-	TRBJ2-7	TGTGCCAGCAGCTTTGGGGCCCTAATGGAGCAGTACTTC	CASSFGALMEQYF
-	TRBV2	14	-	TRBJ2-1	TGTGCCAGCAGTGTCGGTCGGTCTTACAATGAGCAGTTCTTC	CASSVGRSYNEQFF
-	TRBV5-5	14	-	TRBJ1-4	TGTGCCAGCAGCCCCCGACAGTCTTCTGAAAAACTGTTTTTT	CASSPRQSSEKLFF
-	TRBV4-1	14	-	TRBJ1-2	TGCGCCAGCAGCCAAGATAGAGGACAGTCGTACTACACCTTC	CASSQDRGQSYYTF
-	TRBV5-1	13	-	TRBJ1-2	TGCGCCAGCAGCTACGACAGAAACTATGGCTACACCTTC	CASSYDRNYGYTF
-	TRBV27	14	-	TRBJ1-1	TGTGCCAGCAGTGCCGACAGGAGTTGGACTGAAGCTTTCTTT	CASSADRSWTEAFF
TRBD1	TRBV15	15	-	TRBJ1-4	TGTGCCACCAGCAGAGACCAGGGGGCGACGGAAAAACTGTTTTTT	CATSRDQGATEKLFF
-	TRBV6-2/TRBV6-3	13	-	TRBJ1-2	TGTGCCAGCAGCGAGGTGGGGCTCGGCGGCTACACCTTC	CASSEVGLGGYTF
-	TRBV7-9	14	-	TRBJ2-3	TGTGCCAGCAGCTTGGGGGACTCCGGCGATACGCAGTATTTT	CASSLGDSGDTQYF
-	TRBV7-2	14	-	TRBJ1-5	TGTGCCAGCAGCACTGACCAGGGGAATCAGCCCCAGCATTTT	CASSTDQGNQPQHF
-	TRBV5-6	15	-	TRBJ2-7	TGTGCCAGCAGCTACTCCCACCTCCGCTCCTACGAGCAGTACTTC	CASSYSHLRSYEQYF
-	TRBV6-5	13	-	TRBJ1-5	TGTGCCAGCAGTTCGGACAAAAATCAGCCCCAGCATTTT	CASSSDKNQPQHF
-	TRBV4-2	13	once	TRBJ2-7	TGTGCCAGCAGCCAAGGTCTGGCGGAAGAGCAGTACTTC	CASSQGLAEEQYF
-	TRBV5-1	13	-	TRBJ2-7	TGCGCCAGCAGCTTGGGGTCTCGGGACGAGCAGTACTTC	CASSLGSRDEQYF
-	TRBV5-1	13	once	TRBJ1-4	TGCGCCAGCAGCCAGGGCGGTAATGAAAAACTGTTTTTT	CASSQGGNEKLFF
TRBD1	TRBV12-5	14	-	TRBJ1-6	TGTGCTAGTGGTTTGACAGGGGGCAATTCACCCCTCCACTTT	CASGLTGGNSPLHF
TRBD1	TRBV11-2	17	-	TRBJ1-1	TGTGCCAGCAGACCAATCCGGGACAGGAAAATAACCCCTGAAGCTTTCTTT	CASRPIRDRKITPEAFF
-	TRBV14	15	once	TRBJ1-4	TGTGCCAGCAGCCAAGTTCACAGGGCCGGAGAAAAACTGTTTTTT	CASSQVHRAGEKLFF
-	TRBV6-6	12	once	TRBJ2-5	TGTGCCAGCAGTTACGAGGAGGAGACCCAGTACTTC	CASSYEEETQYF
-	TRBV6-5	15	few	TRBJ2-5	TGTGCCAGCAGTTACAGGGACGGACAGCCGGGTACCCAGTACTTC	CASSYRDGQPGTQYF
-	TRBV9	15	-	TRBJ2-2	TGTGCCAGCAGCGTAGAGGGGATGAACACCGGGGAGCTGTTTTTT	CASSVEGMNTGELFF
TRBD1	TRBV27	16	-	TRBJ2-7	TGTGCCAGCAGTTTAAGCTCCGACAGGGCGACCTACGAGCAGTACTTC	CASSLSSDRATYEQYF